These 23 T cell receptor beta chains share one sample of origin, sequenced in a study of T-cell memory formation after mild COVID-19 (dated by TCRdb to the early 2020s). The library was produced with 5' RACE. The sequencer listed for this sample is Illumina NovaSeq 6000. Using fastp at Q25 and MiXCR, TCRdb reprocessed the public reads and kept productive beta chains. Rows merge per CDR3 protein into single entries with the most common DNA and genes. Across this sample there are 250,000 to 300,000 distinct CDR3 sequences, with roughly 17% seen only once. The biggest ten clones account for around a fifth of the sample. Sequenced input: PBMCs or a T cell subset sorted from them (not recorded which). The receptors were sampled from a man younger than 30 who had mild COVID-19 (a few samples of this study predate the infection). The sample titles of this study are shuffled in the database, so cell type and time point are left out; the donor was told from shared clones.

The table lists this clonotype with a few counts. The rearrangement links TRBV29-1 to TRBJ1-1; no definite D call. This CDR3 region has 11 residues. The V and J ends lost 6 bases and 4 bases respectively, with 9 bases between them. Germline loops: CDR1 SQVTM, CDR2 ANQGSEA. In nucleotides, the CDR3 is TGCAGCGTCCGGGCCTTCACTGAAGCTTTCTTT. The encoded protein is CSVRAFTEAFF.

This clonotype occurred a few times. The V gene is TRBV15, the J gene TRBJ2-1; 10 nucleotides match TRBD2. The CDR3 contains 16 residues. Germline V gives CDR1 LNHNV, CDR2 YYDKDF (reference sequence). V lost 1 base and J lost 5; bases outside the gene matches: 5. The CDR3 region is CATSRAGTSAHNEQFF. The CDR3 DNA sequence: TGTGCCACCAGCAGAGCCGGGACTAGCGCCCACAATGAGCAGTTCTTC.

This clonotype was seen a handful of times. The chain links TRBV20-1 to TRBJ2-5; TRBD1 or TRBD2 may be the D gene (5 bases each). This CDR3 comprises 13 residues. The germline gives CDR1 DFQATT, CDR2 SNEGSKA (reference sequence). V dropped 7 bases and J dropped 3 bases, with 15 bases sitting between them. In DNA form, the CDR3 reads TGCAGTGTTTTCCGGGGCGCCGAAGAGACCCAGTACTTC. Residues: CSVFRGAEETQYF.

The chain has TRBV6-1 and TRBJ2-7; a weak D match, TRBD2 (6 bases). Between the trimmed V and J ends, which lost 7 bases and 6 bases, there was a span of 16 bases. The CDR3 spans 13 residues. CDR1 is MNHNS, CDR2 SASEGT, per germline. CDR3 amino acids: CASTRDSRSEQYV. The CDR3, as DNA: TGTGCCAGCACGAGGGACTCCAGGAGCGAGCAGTACGTC.

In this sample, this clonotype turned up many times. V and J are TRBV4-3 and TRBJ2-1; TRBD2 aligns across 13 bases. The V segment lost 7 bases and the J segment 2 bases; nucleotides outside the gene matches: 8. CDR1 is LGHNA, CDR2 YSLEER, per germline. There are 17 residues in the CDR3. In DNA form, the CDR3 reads TGCGCCAGCACCCCGGGACTAGCGGGGAGTCCCTACAATGAGCAGTTCTTC. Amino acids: CASTPGLAGSPYNEQFF.

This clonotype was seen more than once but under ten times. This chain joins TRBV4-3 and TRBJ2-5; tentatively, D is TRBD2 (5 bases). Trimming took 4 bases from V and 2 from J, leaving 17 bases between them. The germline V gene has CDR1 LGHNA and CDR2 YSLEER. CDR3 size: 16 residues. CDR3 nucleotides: TGCGCCAGCAGCCGGACCAGCGGAACGGCACAAGAGACCCAGTACTTC. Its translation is CASSRTSGTAQETQYF.

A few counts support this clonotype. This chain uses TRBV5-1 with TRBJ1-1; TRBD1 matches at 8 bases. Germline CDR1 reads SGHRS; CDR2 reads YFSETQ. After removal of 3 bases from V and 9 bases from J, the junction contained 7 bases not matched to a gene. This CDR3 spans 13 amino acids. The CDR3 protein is CASSYTTGEQAFF. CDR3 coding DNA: TGCGCCAGCAGCTATACGACAGGGGAGCAAGCTTTCTTT.

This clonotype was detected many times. As DNA, the CDR3 is TGTGCCAGCAGTGGGGACACATATTCACCCCTCCACTTT. Protein: CASSGDTYSPLHF. The chain couples TRBV2 to TRBJ1-6; a possible D gene is TRBD1 (6 bases). Germline CDR1 and CDR2: SNHLY and FYNNEI. V was pared by 4 bases and J by 8 bases, with 9 bases between. CDR3 length equals 13 residues. The entire variable domain, with the rest obtained from reference TRBV2 and TRBJ1-6, is as follows: EPEVTQTPSHQVTQMGQEVILRCVPISNHLYFYWYRQILGQKVEFLVSFYNNEISEKSEIFDDQFSVERPDGSNFTLKIRSTKLEDSAMYFCASSGDTYSPLHFGNGTRLTVT.

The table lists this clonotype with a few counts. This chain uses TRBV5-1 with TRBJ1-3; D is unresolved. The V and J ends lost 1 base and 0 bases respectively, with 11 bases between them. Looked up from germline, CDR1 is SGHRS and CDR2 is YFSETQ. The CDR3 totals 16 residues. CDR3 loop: CASSLFQASSGNTIYF. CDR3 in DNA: TGCGCCAGCAGCTTGTTTCAGGCCAGCTCTGGAAACACCATATATTTT.

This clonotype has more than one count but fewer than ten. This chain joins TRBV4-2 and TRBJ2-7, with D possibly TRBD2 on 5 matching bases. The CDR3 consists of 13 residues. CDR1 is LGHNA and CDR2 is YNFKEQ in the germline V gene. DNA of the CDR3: TGTGCCAGCAGCCAAGAATTGCGGACTGCCCAGTGCGTC. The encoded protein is CASSQELRTAQCV.

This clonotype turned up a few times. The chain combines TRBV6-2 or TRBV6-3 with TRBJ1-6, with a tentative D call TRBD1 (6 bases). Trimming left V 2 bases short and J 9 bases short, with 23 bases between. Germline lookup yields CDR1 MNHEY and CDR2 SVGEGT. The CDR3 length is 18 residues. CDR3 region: CASSYHRGRNTLASPLHF. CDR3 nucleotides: TGTGCCAGCAGTTACCACCGGGGGCGGAACACGCTCGCTTCACCCCTCCACTTT.

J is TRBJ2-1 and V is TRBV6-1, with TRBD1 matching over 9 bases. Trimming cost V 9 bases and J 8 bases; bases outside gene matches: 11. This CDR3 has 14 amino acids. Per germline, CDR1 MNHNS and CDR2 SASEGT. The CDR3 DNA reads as TGTGCCAGTTCCGGGACAGGGAGGGTTTATGAGCAGTTCTTC. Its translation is CASSGTGRVYEQFF.

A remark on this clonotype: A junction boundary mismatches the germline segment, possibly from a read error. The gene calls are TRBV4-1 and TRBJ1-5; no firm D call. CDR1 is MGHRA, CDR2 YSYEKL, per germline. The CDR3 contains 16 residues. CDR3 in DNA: TGCGCCAGCAGACAAGATCCGTGGGCGGGCTATCAGCCCCAGCATTTT. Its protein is CASRQDPWAGYQPQHF.

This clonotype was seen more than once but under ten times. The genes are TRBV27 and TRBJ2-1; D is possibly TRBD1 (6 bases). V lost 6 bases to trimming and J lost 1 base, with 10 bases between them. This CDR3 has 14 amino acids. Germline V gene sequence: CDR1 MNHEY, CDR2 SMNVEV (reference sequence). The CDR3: CASSRGLSYNEQFF. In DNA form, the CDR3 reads TGTGCCAGCAGCAGGGGCCTTTCCTACAATGAGCAGTTCTTC.

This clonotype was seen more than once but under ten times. The CDR3 bases are TGTGCCAGCAGCTTAGAGACCCGGCCAAGGAGGGTAAACGAAAAACTGTTTTTT. Its translation: CASSLETRPRRVNEKLFF. The rearrangement joins TRBV11-2 to TRBJ1-4; D remains unclear. This CDR3 has 18 amino acids. From germline, CDR1 is SGHAT and CDR2 FQNNGV. V was trimmed by 0 bases and J by 8 bases, leaving 22 bases between them. Full variable domain (outside the CDR3, taken from reference TRBV11-2 and TRBJ1-4): EAGVAQSPRYKIIEKRQSVAFWCNPISGHATLYWYQQILGQGPKLLIQFQNNGVVDDSQLPKDRFSAERLKGVDSTLKIQPAKLEDSAVYLCASSLETRPRRVNEKLFFGSGTQLSVL.

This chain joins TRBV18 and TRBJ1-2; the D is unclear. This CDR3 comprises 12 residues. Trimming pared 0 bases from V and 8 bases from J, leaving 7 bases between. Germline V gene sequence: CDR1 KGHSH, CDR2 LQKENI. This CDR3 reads CASSPPEEGYTF. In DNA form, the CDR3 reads TGTGCCAGCTCACCACCTGAGGAGGGCTACACCTTC.

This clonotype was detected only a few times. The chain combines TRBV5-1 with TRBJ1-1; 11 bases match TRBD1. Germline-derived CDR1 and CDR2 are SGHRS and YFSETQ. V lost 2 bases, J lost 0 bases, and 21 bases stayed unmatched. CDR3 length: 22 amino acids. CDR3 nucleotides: TGCGCCAGCAGCTTTAAATCCCGGGACAGGGGGGAATTAAACTCTATGAACACTGAAGCTTTCTTT. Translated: CASSFKSRDRGELNSMNTEAFF.

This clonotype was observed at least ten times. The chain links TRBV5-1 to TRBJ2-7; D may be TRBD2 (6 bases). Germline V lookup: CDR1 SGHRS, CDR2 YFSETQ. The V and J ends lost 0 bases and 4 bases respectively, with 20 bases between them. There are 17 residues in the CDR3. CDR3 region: CASSLVPGDGEIYEQYF. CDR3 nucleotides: TGCGCCAGCAGCTTGGTTCCGGGAGACGGGGAGATTTACGAGCAGTACTTC.

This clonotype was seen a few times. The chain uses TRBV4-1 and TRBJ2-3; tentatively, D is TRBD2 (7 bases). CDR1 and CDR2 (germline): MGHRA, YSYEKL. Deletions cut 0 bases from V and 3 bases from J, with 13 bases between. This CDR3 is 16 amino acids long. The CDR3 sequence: CASSQDPGGLTDTQYF. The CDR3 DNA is TGCGCCAGCAGCCAAGATCCCGGGGGGCTTACAGATACGCAGTATTTT.

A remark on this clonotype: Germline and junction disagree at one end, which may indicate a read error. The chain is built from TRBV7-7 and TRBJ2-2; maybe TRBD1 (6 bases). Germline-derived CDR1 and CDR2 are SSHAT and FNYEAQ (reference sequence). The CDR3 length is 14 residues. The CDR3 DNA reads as TGTGCTAGCAGCTTACAACCAACAGGGAGGGAGCTGTTTTTT. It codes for CASSLQPTGRELFF.

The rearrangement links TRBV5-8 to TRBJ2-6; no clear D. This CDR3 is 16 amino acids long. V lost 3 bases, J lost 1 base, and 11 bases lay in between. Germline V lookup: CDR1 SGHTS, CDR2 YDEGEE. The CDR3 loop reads CASSSRGGSGANVLTF. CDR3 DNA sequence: TGTGCCAGCAGCTCGAGAGGTGGGTCTGGGGCCAACGTCCTGACTTTC.

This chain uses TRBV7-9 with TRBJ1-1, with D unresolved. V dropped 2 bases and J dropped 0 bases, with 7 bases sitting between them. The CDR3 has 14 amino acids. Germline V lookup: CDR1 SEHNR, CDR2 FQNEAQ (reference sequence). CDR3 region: CASSLQQLNTEAFF. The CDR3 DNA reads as TGTGCCAGCAGCTTACAACAGTTGAACACTGAAGCTTTCTTT.

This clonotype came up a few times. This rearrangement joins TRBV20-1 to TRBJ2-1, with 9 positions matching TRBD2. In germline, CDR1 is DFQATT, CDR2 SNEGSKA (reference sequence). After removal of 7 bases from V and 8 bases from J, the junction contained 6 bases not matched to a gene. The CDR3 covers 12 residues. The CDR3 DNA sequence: TGCAGTGTTGCGGGGGGGCTAGATGAGCAGTTCTTC. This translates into CSVAGGLDEQFF.